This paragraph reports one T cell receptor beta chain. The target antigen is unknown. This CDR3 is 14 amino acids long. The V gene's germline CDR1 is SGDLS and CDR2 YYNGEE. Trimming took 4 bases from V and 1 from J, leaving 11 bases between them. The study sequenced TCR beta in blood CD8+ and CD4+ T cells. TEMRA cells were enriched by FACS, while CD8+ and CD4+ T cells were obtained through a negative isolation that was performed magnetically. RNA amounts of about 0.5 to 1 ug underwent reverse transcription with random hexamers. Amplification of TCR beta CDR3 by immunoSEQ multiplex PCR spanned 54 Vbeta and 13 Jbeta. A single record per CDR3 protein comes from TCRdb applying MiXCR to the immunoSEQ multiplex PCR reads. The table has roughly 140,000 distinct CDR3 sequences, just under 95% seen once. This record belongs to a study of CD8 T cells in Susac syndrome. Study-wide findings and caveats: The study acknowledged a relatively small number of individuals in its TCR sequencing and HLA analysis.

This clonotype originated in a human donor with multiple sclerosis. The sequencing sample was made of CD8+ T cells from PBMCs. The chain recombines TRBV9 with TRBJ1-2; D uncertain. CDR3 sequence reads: CASSTGRFNYGYTF. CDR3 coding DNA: TGTGCCAGCAGCACGGGCCGTTTTAACTATGGCTACACCTTC.